Below, 31 T cell receptor beta chains from the same sample are listed, as sequenced in a study of T cell responses to AZD1222 COVID-19 vaccine. Repertoires were generated with immunoSEQ multiplex PCR, while TCRdb's copy carries only in-frame clones and drops some. The table shows some 140,000 clones, with about 90% occurring only once. The sample consisted of peripheral blood, taken on day 0 of AZD1222 vaccination. All receptors come from an adult in good health.

The rearrangement links TRBV14 to TRBJ2-7, with 8 nucleotides matching TRBD2. Germline CDR1 SGHDN, CDR2 FVKESK. V shed 3 bases, J shed 2 bases, and the junction held 6 bases outside the gene matches. The CDR3 is 15 amino acids. CDR3 loop: CASSHTGTRPYEQYF. Written as DNA, the CDR3 is TGTGCCAGCAGCCACACCGGGACTAGGCCCTACGAGCAGTACTTC.

The chain carries TRBV7-9 and TRBJ2-3; D unclear. Germline V gene sequence: CDR1 SEHNR, CDR2 FQNEAQ (reference sequence). The CDR3 sequence is 14 residues long. The V end was cut by 4 bases, the J end by 6 bases, with 14 bases between. CDR3 nucleotides: TGTGCCAGCAGCTCACTCAATGGCCGGGATACGCAGTATTTT. This gives the protein CASSSLNGRDTQYF. Using reference TRBV7-9 and TRBJ2-3 for the parts outside the CDR3, the full variable domain is DTGVSQNPRHKITKRGQNVTFRCDPISEHNRLYWYRQTLGQGPEFLTYFQNEAQLEKSRLLSDRFSAERPKGSFSTLEIQRTEQGDSAMYLCASSSLNGRDTQYFGPGTRLTVL.

This CDR3 is CASSVKGVGDTEAFF. In DNA form, the CDR3 reads TGTGCCAGCAGCGTGAAGGGGGTAGGAGACACTGAAGCTTTCTTT. The chain links TRBV9 to TRBJ1-1, with TRBD1 as a possible D gene (6 bases). V was cut by 2 bases and J by 3 bases, with 14 bases left in between. From germline, CDR1 is SGDLS and CDR2 YYNGEE. This CDR3 spans 15 amino acids.

The V gene is TRBV14, the J gene TRBJ1-2; possible D gene TRBD1, 6 bases. Germline V gives CDR1 SGHDN, CDR2 FVKESK. The V gene lost 3 bases and the J gene lost 3 bases, with 17 bases spanning the gap. CDR3 size: 16 residues. This CDR3 is CASSQGTTPYHYGYTF. As DNA, the CDR3 is TGTGCCAGCAGCCAGGGGACAACTCCCTATCACTATGGCTACACCTTC. Supplemented by reference TRBV14 and TRBJ1-2, the full variable domain reads EAGVTQFPSHSVIEKGQTVTLRCDPISGHDNLYWYRRVMGKEIKFLLHFVKESKQDESGMPNNRFLAERTGGTYSTLKVQPAELEDSGVYFCASSQGTTPYHYGYTFGSGTRLTVV.

The chain employs TRBV6-6 and TRBJ2-3; 11 nucleotides match TRBD2. The V gene's germline CDR1 is MNHNY and CDR2 SVGAGI (reference sequence). V was clipped by 7 bases and J by 1 base; unmatched bases: 4. This CDR3 is 15 amino acids long. The CDR3 sequence is CASTSSGRGTDTQYF. The CDR3 region has the DNA TGTGCCAGCACCAGTAGCGGGAGGGGCACAGATACGCAGTATTTT.

The genes are TRBV7-2 and TRBJ2-7; D gene uncertain. Germline lookup yields CDR1 SGHTA and CDR2 FQGNSA. The CDR3 consists of 13 residues. V was shortened by 1 base and J by 4 bases, with 8 bases between the two germline ends. CDR3 amino acids: CASSLGQPYEQYF. CDR3 DNA: TGTGCCAGCAGCTTAGGCCAGCCGTACGAGCAGTACTTC.

Turning to this clone: This sample also contains other DNA sequences that code for the same CDR3. The chain recombines TRBV7-2 with TRBJ2-1; no firm D call. The CDR3 covers 15 residues. V lost 1 base to trimming and J lost 2 bases, with 9 bases between them. Germline V gene lookup returns CDR1 SGHTA and CDR2 FQGNSA. This CDR3 reads CASSLGVGPYNEQFF. The CDR3 DNA reads TGTGCCAGCAGCTTAGGCGTGGGCCCCTACAATGAGCAGTTCTTC.

The J gene is TRBJ1-1, the V gene TRBV10-3; no clear D. This CDR3 comprises 13 residues. V lost 10 bases to trimming and J lost 1 base, with 13 bases between them. Germline assignment: CDR1 ENHRY and CDR2 SYGVKD. As DNA, the CDR3 is TGTGCCACCAAATATACGGGGAACACTGAAGCTTTCTTT. This translates into CATKYTGNTEAFF.

A few counts support this clone. The chain recombines TRBV3-1 (or the pseudogene TRBV3-2) with TRBJ1-6, with 9 bases fitting TRBD1. Germline loops: CDR1 LGHDT, CDR2 YNNKEL (reference sequence). CDR3 length: 18 amino acids. Trimming cost V 1 base and J 8 bases; bases outside gene matches: 12. DNA for the CDR3: TGTGCCAGCAGCCAAGGCCGTTCGTGGGGACAGGGAGATTCACCCCTCCACTTT. Amino acids: CASSQGRSWGQGDSPLHF.

This chain connects TRBV30 to TRBJ2-3; 9 nucleotides align to TRBD1. Trimming took 2 bases from V and 0 from J; bases not matched to a gene: 9. The CDR3 is made up of 17 amino acids. Germline V gene sequence: CDR1 GTSNPN, CDR2 SVGIG (reference sequence). CDR3 residues: CAWSYTRQGGSTDTQYF. CDR3 coding DNA: TGTGCCTGGAGTTATACAAGACAGGGGGGAAGCACAGATACGCAGTATTTT.

The V and J genes are TRBV5-8 and TRBJ1-2, with 8 positions matching TRBD1. V was clipped by 4 bases and J by 4 bases; unmatched bases: 6. Germline V CDR1 and CDR2: SGHTS, YDEGEE. The CDR3 loop spans 14 amino acids. The CDR3 region has the DNA TGTGCCAGCAGCCTATCCACAGGGGGCTATGGCTACACCTTC. This gives the protein CASSLSTGGYGYTF. The variable domain in full, completed from reference TRBV5-8 and TRBJ1-2, reads EAGVTQSPTHLIKTRGQQATLRCSPISGHTSVYWYQQALGLGLQFLLWYDEGEERNRGNFPPRFSGRQFPNYSSELNVNALELEDSALYLCASSLSTGGYGYTFGSGTRLTVV.

The table lists this clone with a count of one. V is TRBV3-1 (or the pseudogene TRBV3-2) and J is TRBJ1-4; D gene uncertain. There are 15 residues in the CDR3. V gave up 0 bases and J gave up 8 bases, with 13 bases separating them. Germline CDR1 reads LGHDT; CDR2 reads YNNKEL (reference sequence). CDR3 nucleotide sequence: TGTGCCAGCAGCCAAGATGCGACCGGGCGGGAAAAACTGTTTTTT. Translating gives CASSQDATGREKLFF.

The rearrangement uses TRBV7-8 and TRBJ2-3; the D is unclear. Trimming removed 2 bases from V and 0 bases from J, with 9 bases in between. The CDR3 is made up of 15 amino acids. In germline, CDR1 is SGHVS, CDR2 FQNEAQ. The CDR3, as DNA: TGTGCCAGCAGCTTAAGGGATTTTAGCACAGATACGCAGTATTTT. This codes for CASSLRDFSTDTQYF. Full variable domain (outside the CDR3, taken from reference TRBV7-8 and TRBJ2-3): GAGVSQSPRYKVAKRGQDVALRCDPISGHVSLFWYQQALGQGPEFLTYFQNEAQLDKSGLPSDRFFAERPEGSVSTLKIQRTQQEDSAVYLCASSLRDFSTDTQYFGPGTRLTVL.

The V and J genes are TRBV2 and TRBJ1-4, with 7 bases lining up with TRBD1. CDR3 length: 13 amino acids. Germline V gene sequence: CDR1 SNHLY, CDR2 FYNNEI. Trimming at V came to 8 bases and at J to 7 bases, leaving 7 bases not matched to a gene. The CDR3 region is CASGRQGTEKLFF. DNA for the CDR3: TGTGCCAGCGGAAGACAGGGAACTGAAAAACTGTTTTTT.

This clone was seen ten or more times. The chain uses TRBV27 and TRBJ2-7, with D possibly matching TRBD1 (5 bases). This CDR3 comprises 13 residues. Germline CDR1 is MNHEY and CDR2 is SMNVEV (reference sequence). Trimming left V 5 bases short and J 2 bases short, with 10 bases between. The CDR3 here is CASSVTGPYEQYF. The CDR3 coding sequence is TGTGCCAGCAGTGTAACAGGACCCTACGAGCAGTACTTC.

The V and J genes are TRBV21-1 and TRBJ1-4. TRBV21-1 is a documented pseudogene. This CDR3 contains 14 residues. The CDR3 bases are TGTGCCAGCAGCAAAGGAAGCCGGGGGGAAAAACTGTTTTTT. Protein sequence: CASSKGSRGEKLFF.

The rearrangement links TRBV21-1 to TRBJ2-1; TRBD2, as called in the table, went unchecked against the DNA. TRBV21-1 is tagged as a pseudogene. The CDR3 is made up of 16 amino acids. The CDR3 here is CASSKVQAGTSNEQFF. The CDR3 DNA is TGTGCCAGCAGCAAAGTCCAAGCGGGAACCTCGAATGAGCAGTTCTTC.

This chain uses TRBV11-2 with TRBJ1-3; 10 bases are shared with TRBD1. The CDR3 is 16 residues long. CDR1 and CDR2 from the germline V gene are SGHAT and FQNNGV. J lost 6 bases, V lost 3 bases, and 8 bases had no gene match. CDR3 amino acids: CASSFTMTGGANTIYF. CDR3 DNA: TGTGCCAGCAGCTTTACTATGACAGGGGGCGCAAACACCATATATTTT.

V is TRBV5-1 and J is TRBJ2-3, with D hard to call. The germline CDR1 and CDR2 sequences are SGHRS and YFSETQ. Trimming left V 5 bases short and J 2 bases short, with 12 bases between. This CDR3 has 14 residues. The CDR3 coding sequence is TGCGCCAGCAGAAAGGACGGTTCCACAGATACGCAGTATTTT. Amino acid sequence: CASRKDGSTDTQYF.

The J gene is TRBJ2-7, the V gene TRBV28; possible D gene TRBD2, 6 bases. CDR1 is MDHEN and CDR2 is SYDVKM in the germline V gene. V dropped 2 bases and J dropped 0 bases, with 8 bases sitting between them. The CDR3 extends over 14 amino acids. For the CDR3, the DNA is TGTGCCAGCAGTTTAGCGGGAACCTCCTACGAGCAGTACTTC. Translation gives CASSLAGTSYEQYF.

The chain combines TRBV7-3 with TRBJ2-1; D may match TRBD1 or TRBD2 (5 bases each). The germline gives CDR1 SGHTA, CDR2 FQGTGA. The CDR3 spans 13 residues. The V gene lost 5 bases and the J gene lost 6 bases, with 11 bases spanning the gap. The CDR3 DNA follows: TGTGCCAGCAGCCAACGGGGCTCCAATGAGCAGTTCTTC. This translates into CASSQRGSNEQFF. The full variable domain, rest sourced from reference TRBV7-3 and TRBJ2-1, is GAGVSQTPSNKVTEKGKYVELRCDPISGHTALYWYRQSLGQGPEFLIYFQGTGAADDSGLPNDRFFAVRPEGSVSTLKIQRTERGDSAVYLCASSQRGSNEQFFGPGTRLTVL.

The rearrangement links TRBV28 to TRBJ2-2; TRBD1 might be the D (5 bases). V gave up 3 bases and J gave up 2 bases, with 10 bases separating them. CDR1 and CDR2 (germline): MDHEN, SYDVKM. The CDR3 has 15 amino acids. CDR3 protein: CASSLDNRNTGELFF. The CDR3 nucleotides read TGTGCCAGCAGTTTGGACAATAGAAACACCGGGGAGCTGTTTTTT.

This clone came up once. Sequence at one end of the junction differs from germline and may be a read error. V usage is TRBV5-6 and J usage is TRBJ1-2; no definite D call. The length of the CDR3 is 12 residues. The germline gives CDR1 SGHDT, CDR2 YYEEEE. CDR3 sequence reads: CASSLGNHGYTF. CDR3 DNA sequence: TGTGCCAGCAGCTTGGGTAACCATGGCTACACCTTC.

This chain connects TRBV7-9 to TRBJ1-1; 12 bases agree with TRBD1. The junction had 7 bases not matched to a gene; V was cut back by 5 bases and J by 3 bases. The CDR3 is made up of 16 amino acids. Germline CDR1 and CDR2: SEHNR and FQNEAQ (reference sequence). The CDR3 sequence: CASSQGDRGRYTEAFF. Here the CDR3 DNA reads TGTGCCAGCAGCCAGGGGGACAGGGGGCGGTACACTGAAGCTTTCTTT.

The chain uses TRBV19 and TRBJ1-5; D ambiguous. Trimming removed 6 bases at V and 4 bases at J, with 10 bases between. This CDR3 spans 13 amino acids. Per the germline V gene, CDR1 is LNHDA and CDR2 is SQIVND (reference sequence). CDR3 DNA: TGTGCCAGTAGGACGGACTATAATCAGCCCCAGCATTTT. Encoded protein: CASRTDYNQPQHF.

The chain has TRBV5-4 and TRBJ2-7; TRBD2 matches at 9 bases. V was pared by 0 bases and J by 6 bases, with 7 bases of the junction left unmatched. This CDR3 is built from 15 residues. The germline V gene has CDR1 SGHNT and CDR2 YYREEE (reference sequence). DNA of the CDR3: TGTGCCAGCAGCTTGGGCGGGAGGGCAGGTGGCGAGCAGTACTTC. This gives the protein CASSLGGRAGGEQYF.

This clone was recorded once. The chain has TRBV11-3 and TRBJ2-2; D gene unclear. Germline V gene sequence: CDR1 SGHNT, CDR2 YENEEA. This CDR3 region has 13 residues. Trimming shortened V by 5 bases and J by 6 bases, and 10 bases separated the two germline ends. The CDR3 region has the DNA TGTGCCAGCAGCCAAATGGGGTCCGGGGAGCTGTTTTTT. Its translation is CASSQMGSGELFF.

The chain combines TRBV10-3 with TRBJ2-7; TRBD2 matches 9 bases. The V segment lost 7 bases and the J segment 1 base; nucleotides outside the gene matches: 5. The V gene's germline CDR1 is ENHRY and CDR2 SYGVKD. This CDR3 is built from 14 residues. CDR3 sequence reads: CAITKREDSYEQYF. CDR3 nucleotide sequence: TGTGCCATCACCAAGCGGGAGGATTCCTACGAGCAGTACTTC.

V and J are TRBV7-9 and TRBJ2-1; 11 nucleotides agree with TRBD2. The germline gives CDR1 SEHNR, CDR2 FQNEAQ (reference sequence). CDR3 length: 17 amino acids. After removal of 3 bases from V and 6 bases from J, the junction contained 10 bases not matched to a gene. The CDR3 spells CASSFAPLAGGPNEQFF. The CDR3 DNA reads as TGTGCCAGCAGCTTTGCCCCGCTAGCGGGAGGCCCCAATGAGCAGTTCTTC.

This clone is a singleton in its sample. The chain is built from TRBV19 and TRBJ1-5; D unclear. V dropped 10 bases and J dropped 2 bases, with 12 bases sitting between them. The CDR3 length is 13 residues. Germline CDR1 is LNHDA and CDR2 is SQIVND (reference sequence). CDR3 nucleotide sequence: TGTGCCACCGCGGAGGGAGGCAATCAGCCCCAGCATTTT. This translates into CATAEGGNQPQHF.

The rearrangement links TRBV30 to TRBJ1-6, with D perhaps TRBD1 (5 bases). The ends were cut back, 3 bases at V and 11 bases at J, with 20 bases in the middle. CDR1 GTSNPN and CDR2 SVGIG come from the germline V gene (reference sequence). The CDR3 has 15 amino acids. The CDR3: CAWRRFRGAGAPLHF. The CDR3 DNA follows: TGTGCCTGGAGAAGATTCAGAGGGGCCGGGGCACCCCTCCACTTT.